Each of the 26 T cell receptor beta chains below was sequenced from the same sample in a study of post-analysis software for immune sequencing data. Unique molecular identifiers were carried by the TCR beta cDNA libraries. In TCRdb, the PCR reads were re-called with MiXCR into one record per CDR3 protein. The data contain 700,000 to 800,000 distinct CDR3 sequences, roughly 27% of them seen just once; the ten biggest clones take up 0.55% to 0.65%. Notes on the study in general: Patients carried a handful of TRBV segments more frequently than controls did, and TRBV5-6, TRBV5-1 and TRBV20-1 were among them.

No antigen has been identified for these receptors. The source material was blood. The receptors shown here come from a girl under 18 with multiple sclerosis.

V usage is TRBV4-3 and J usage is TRBJ2-1, with D possibly TRBD2 on 5 matching bases. The CDR3 sequence is 16 residues long. Germline V CDR1 and CDR2: LGHNA, YSLEER. Trimming left V 3 bases short and J 0 bases short, with 12 bases between. In DNA, the CDR3 is TGCGCCAGCAGCCACGAGAGCGACTACTCCTACAATGAGCAGTTCTTC. This codes for CASSHESDYSYNEQFF.

The chain couples TRBV7-9 to TRBJ1-4; 7 bases align to TRBD1. The germline V gene encodes CDR1 SEHNR and CDR2 FQNEAQ (reference sequence). The CDR3 has 14 amino acids. V lost 1 base, J lost 11 bases, and 7 bases stayed unmatched. The CDR3 nucleotides are TGTGCCAGCAGCTTAGGGACAGGAGGGTGGAAACTGTTTTTT. Translation: CASSLGTGGWKLFF.

The chain combines TRBV9 with TRBJ2-1; D possibly corresponds to TRBD2 (5 bases). V lost 3 bases and J 10 bases, leaving 5 bases between the germline ends. Germline CDR1 and CDR2: SGDLS and YYNGEE. This CDR3 is built from 10 residues. CDR3 sequence (DNA): TGTGCCAGCAGCGGGAGGGAGCAGTTCTTC. Protein: CASSGREQFF.

This clonotype appeared a few times. V is TRBV5-1 and J is TRBJ2-3; maybe TRBD2 (6 bases). Germline values: CDR1 SGHRS, CDR2 YFSETQ. Trimming removed 4 bases from V and 6 bases from J, with 18 bases in between. This CDR3 is 15 amino acids long. The CDR3 here is CASSDGRGTGDTQYF. CDR3 sequence (DNA): TGCGCCAGCAGCGACGGACGGGGGACCGGGGATACGCAGTATTTT.

The CDR3 DNA follows: TGTGCCAGCAAAGGGGCGAGACTAGCGGGGGGGGACTCCTACAATGAGCAGTTCTTC. Encoded protein: CASKGARLAGGDSYNEQFF. The V call is TRBV27, the J call TRBJ2-1, with 14 bases that match TRBD2. Germline loops: CDR1 MNHEY, CDR2 SMNVEV (reference sequence). The CDR3 is made up of 19 amino acids. V lost 7 bases and J lost 0; bases outside the gene matches: 11.

This clonotype appeared a few times. The CDR3 sequence: CASSAPDRADTEAFF. The CDR3, as DNA: TGTGCCAGCAGCGCCCCCGACAGGGCGGACACTGAAGCTTTCTTT. The chain joins TRBV7-9 to TRBJ1-1, with TRBD1 identical over 7 bases. The V gene's germline CDR1 is SEHNR and CDR2 FQNEAQ (reference sequence). V was pared by 5 bases and J by 3 bases, with 9 bases of the junction left unmatched. The CDR3 sequence is 15 residues long.

This clonotype was observed a handful of times. This CDR3 is CSASAPRGLGGGYTF. CDR3 nucleotide sequence: TGCAGTGCTAGCGCCCCGCGGGGGCTCGGCGGTGGCTACACCTTC. The V gene is TRBV20-1, the J gene TRBJ1-2; perhaps TRBD1 as D (6 bases). The CDR3 is made up of 15 amino acids. The V gene's germline CDR1 is DFQATT and CDR2 SNEGSKA (reference sequence). The germline V and J ends were trimmed by 3 bases and 7 bases, with 21 bases remaining between them.

This clonotype has just a few counts. The rearrangement uses TRBV7-9 and TRBJ2-3, with 10 bases lining up with TRBD2. CDR1 is SEHNR, CDR2 FQNEAQ, per germline (reference sequence). This CDR3 is built from 17 residues. V gave up 2 bases and J gave up 5 bases; unmatched junction bases: 10. CDR3: CASSLSGGSGREDTQYF. CDR3 DNA sequence: TGTGCCAGCAGCTTATCCGGCGGGAGCGGGAGGGAAGATACGCAGTATTTT.

The V and J genes are TRBV20-1 and TRBJ1-6, with D tentatively TRBD1 (5 bases). Between the trimmed V and J ends, which lost 0 bases and 0 bases, there was a span of 12 bases. This CDR3 is built from 17 residues. The germline gives CDR1 DFQATT, CDR2 SNEGSKA (reference sequence). Here the CDR3 reads CSARDPGVGSYNSPLHF. The CDR3 DNA is TGCAGTGCTAGAGATCCGGGGGTTGGCTCCTATAATTCACCCCTCCACTTT.

This sequence joins TRBV6-2 or TRBV6-3 and TRBJ2-1; 7 bases are shared with TRBD2. This CDR3 contains 18 residues. Germline-derived CDR1 and CDR2 are MNHEY and SVGEGT. The CDR3 loop is CAGASSYLSGVPHNEQFF. Written as DNA, the CDR3 is TGTGCGGGTGCCAGCAGTTACCTCAGCGGGGTTCCCCACAATGAGCAGTTCTTC.

This chain connects TRBV20-1 to TRBJ1-5; no reliable D call. Deletions cut 5 bases from V and 7 bases from J, with 15 bases between. Germline V gene lookup returns CDR1 DFQATT and CDR2 SNEGSKA (reference sequence). The CDR3 consists of 13 residues. The CDR3 DNA sequence: TGCAGTGCTGCGGACGGTCCCACGCAGCCCCAGCATTTT. The encoded protein is CSAADGPTQPQHF.

This clonotype has only a few counts. This chain joins TRBV6-2 or TRBV6-3 and TRBJ2-1, with 14 bases fitting TRBD2. The germline V gene encodes CDR1 MNHEY and CDR2 SVGEGT. This CDR3 spans 16 amino acids. The V segment lost 2 bases and the J segment 7 bases; nucleotides outside the gene matches: 4. The CDR3 region is CASSYRGLAGANEQFF. Written as DNA, the CDR3 is TGTGCCAGCAGTTACCGGGGACTAGCGGGAGCAAATGAGCAGTTCTTC.

The chain carries TRBV10-3 and TRBJ2-5; D remains ambiguous. The germline CDR1 and CDR2 sequences are ENHRY and SYGVKD. The V gene lost 0 bases and the J gene lost 5 bases, with 7 bases spanning the gap. The CDR3 sequence is 13 residues long. DNA of the CDR3: TGTGCCATCAGTGAGTCCCCGTTGGAGACCCAGTACTTC. Translated: CAISESPLETQYF.

This clonotype was counted a few times. The chain employs TRBV29-1 and TRBJ2-3, with TRBD1 matching over 10 bases. Germline trimming cut 0 bases from V and 2 bases from J; bases unmatched to any gene: 8. This CDR3 is 17 amino acids long. Germline V gene data show CDR1 as SQVTM and CDR2 as ANQGSEA. The CDR3 loop reads CSVEEYSGTGDTDTQYF. CDR3 bases: TGCAGCGTTGAAGAGTATTCCGGGACAGGGGACACAGATACGCAGTATTTT.

The chain combines TRBV2 with TRBJ2-1; either TRBD1 or TRBD2 may fit D (5 bases each). CDR3 length equals 10 residues. Germline V gene sequence: CDR1 SNHLY, CDR2 FYNNEI. Trimming pared 7 bases from V and 14 bases from J, leaving 12 bases between. The CDR3 region is CASKGRVEFF. In DNA form, the CDR3 reads TGTGCCAGCAAGGGGCGGGTTGAGTTCTTC. The full variable domain, its missing parts supplied by reference TRBV2 and TRBJ2-1, is EPEVTQTPSHQVTQMGQEVILRCVPISNHLYFYWYRQILGQKVEFLVSFYNNEISEKSEIFDDQFSVERPDGSNFTLKIRSTKLEDSAMYFCASKGRVEFFGPGTRLTVL.

The CDR3 DNA is TGTGCCACCAGCAGCCCCCGGCAGTACAATGAGCAGTTCTTC. It yields the protein CATSSPRQYNEQFF. The chain employs TRBV15 and TRBJ2-1, with D unclear. The CDR3 sequence is 14 residues long. Trimming took off 3 bases at V and 4 bases at J, with 10 bases between the two ends. Germline CDR1 LNHNV, CDR2 YYDKDF (reference sequence).

The chain uses TRBV7-2 and TRBJ2-7; D could derive from TRBD1 or TRBD2 (6 bases each). The CDR3 consists of 16 residues. V lost 6 bases and J lost 6, with 24 bases in between. The germline V gene has CDR1 SGHTA and CDR2 FQGNSA. The CDR3 region has the DNA TGTGCCAGCAGTCGGGTGGGCGGCCGATCGGGGGCCGAGCAGTACTTC. This sequence encodes CASSRVGGRSGAEQYF.

This clonotype has a handful of counts. The chain uses TRBV29-1 and TRBJ1-6, with 7 bases matching TRBD1. CDR1 is SQVTM and CDR2 is ANQGSEA in the germline V gene. V was clipped by 6 bases and J by 7 bases; unmatched bases: 6. This CDR3 region has 13 residues. This CDR3 reads CSVRGGANSPLHF. CDR3 coding DNA: TGCAGCGTGCGAGGGGGCGCGAATTCACCCCTCCACTTT.

There are a few counts of this clonotype. V and J are TRBV10-2 and TRBJ1-5, with D unresolved. CDR3 length: 15 amino acids. V lost 2 bases and J lost 3, with 11 bases in between. CDR1 is WSHSY and CDR2 is SAAADI in the germline V gene. CDR3 nucleotide sequence: TGCGCCAGCAGTGAGCCCAGGAGCCTCAATCAGCCCCAGCATTTT. Its protein is CASSEPRSLNQPQHF.

This clonotype appeared a few times. The CDR3 protein is CASSRTGGAFDEQYF. CDR3 nucleotides: TGTGCCAGCAGCCGGACAGGGGGCGCGTTCGACGAGCAGTACTTC. V gene TRBV7-9 combines with J gene TRBJ2-5; 11 bases are a match to TRBD1. The J call is in doubt because the DNA end fits TRBJ2-7 better. CDR3 length: 15 amino acids. CDR1 and CDR2 (germline): SEHNR, FQNEAQ (reference sequence).

This clonotype has at least ten counts. The chain joins TRBV7-2 to TRBJ2-7; possibly TRBD2 for D (5 bases). The V gene's germline CDR1 is SGHTA and CDR2 FQGNSA. Trimming left V 5 bases short and J 2 bases short, with 13 bases between. CDR3 length: 14 residues. The CDR3 DNA is TGTGCCAGCAGCCACCCGCGGGCTCCCTACGAGCAGTACTTC. Translating it yields CASSHPRAPYEQYF.

The V and J genes are TRBV28 and TRBJ2-7; 9 positions agree with TRBD1. The V gene end was trimmed by 6 bases and the J gene end by 3 bases; junction bases not matched to a gene: 12. From germline, CDR1 is MDHEN and CDR2 SYDVKM. The CDR3 totals 16 residues. The CDR3 here is CASRLYESTGGYEQYF. The CDR3 nucleotides read TGTGCCAGCAGGTTGTATGAATCGACAGGGGGCTACGAGCAGTACTTC.

This clonotype appeared a few times. The CDR3 DNA follows: TGTGCCAGCAGTGTTGCCAGTTCCTACGAGCAGTACTTC. It codes for CASSVASSYEQYF. The chain uses TRBV6-1 and TRBJ2-7; D gene ambiguous. V was clipped by 4 bases and J by 1 base, with 8 bases between them. Germline V gives CDR1 MNHNS, CDR2 SASEGT. This CDR3 region has 13 residues.

On this clonotype itself: A much larger clone lies a single base off, so this may be a read error. The CDR3 DNA follows: TGCGCCAGCAGTCAGTCTAGCACAGGTACGCAGTATTTT. Amino acids: CASSQSSTGTQYF. The rearrangement joins TRBV5-1 to TRBJ2-3; D tentatively reads TRBD1 or TRBD2 (5 bases each). The germline V gene has CDR1 SGHRS and CDR2 YFSETQ. The CDR3 sequence is 13 residues long.

In its sample, this clonotype was seen many times. This chain links TRBV5-1 with TRBJ2-5; TRBD1 matches at 7 bases. Germline assignment: CDR1 SGHRS and CDR2 YFSETQ. The CDR3 loop spans 15 amino acids. The V segment lost 4 bases and the J segment 5 bases; nucleotides outside the gene matches: 11. The CDR3 protein is CASSQNTGVGETQYF. CDR3 bases: TGCGCCAGCAGCCAGAACACAGGGGTCGGGGAGACCCAGTACTTC.

This clonotype was detected only a few times. This chain links TRBV9 with TRBJ2-7; 7 bases are shared with TRBD2. Germline assignment: CDR1 SGDLS and CDR2 YYNGEE. Losses at the gene ends were 0 bases for V and 3 bases for J; bases not matched to a gene: 9. The CDR3 is 16 residues long. Here the CDR3 DNA reads TGTGCCAGCAGCGTAGGGGGAGGGGAGTTCTACTACGAGCAGTACTTC. Amino acids: CASSVGGGEFYYEQYF.